A single T cell receptor beta chain is shown here with its context. No antigen is known for it. V lost 3 bases and J lost 2, with 8 bases in between. The CDR3 is 14 amino acids. CDR1 is SGHRS, CDR2 YFSETQ, per germline. Tagging with unique molecular identifiers was applied to individual cDNA molecules. Via MiXCR, TCRdb re-called the 5' RACE reads, giving one row per CDR3 protein. This sample has about 29,000 distinct CDR3 sequences, with approximately 5.4% found just once. The sample belongs to a study of early T cells in non-severe SARS-CoV-2 infection. As for the study in general: From unsorted whole blood, bulk RNA was sequenced, and the chains remained unpaired.

Study outcomes and limitations: VDJdb-based annotation leaned toward anti-spike CD8 responses and missed private and CD4 specificities.

This sequence was found in an adult who was a healthcare worker with PCR-confirmed SARS-CoV-2 infection or an uninfected control (not recorded which). The J gene is TRBJ2-2, the V gene TRBV5-1; a possible D gene is TRBD2 (5 bases). Specimen: whole blood. The CDR3 is CASSSDFNTGELFF. DNA for the CDR3: TGCGCCAGCAGCTCGGACTTCAACACCGGGGAGCTGTTTTTT.